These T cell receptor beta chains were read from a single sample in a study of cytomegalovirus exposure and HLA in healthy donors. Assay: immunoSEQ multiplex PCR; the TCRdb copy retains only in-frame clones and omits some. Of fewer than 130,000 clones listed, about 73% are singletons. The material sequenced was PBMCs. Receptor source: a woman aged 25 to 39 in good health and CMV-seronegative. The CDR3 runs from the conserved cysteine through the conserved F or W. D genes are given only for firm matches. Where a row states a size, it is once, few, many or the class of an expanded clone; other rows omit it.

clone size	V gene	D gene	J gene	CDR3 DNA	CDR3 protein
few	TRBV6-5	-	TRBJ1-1	TGTGCCAGCAGTTACACGACAGCCAACACTGAAGCTTTCTTT	CASSYTTANTEAFF
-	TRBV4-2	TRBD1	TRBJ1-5	TGTGCCAGCAGCCAAGATAACAGGGGAGGCAATCAGCCCCAGCATTTT	CASSQDNRGGNQPQHF
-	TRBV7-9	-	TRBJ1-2	TGTGCCATCCGGCCAGGAGGGAACTATGGCTACACCTTC	CAIRPGGNYGYTF
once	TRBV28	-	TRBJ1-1	TGTGCCAGCAGGGGGGGAGGGACACAGAACACTGAAGCTTTCTTT	CASRGGGTQNTEAFF
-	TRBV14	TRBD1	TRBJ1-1	TGTGCCAGCAGCCGAGGGGGAACAGGGGCCATGAACACTGAAGCTTTCTTT	CASSRGGTGAMNTEAFF
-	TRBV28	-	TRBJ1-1	TGTGCCAGCGGTCAGGGAGGTATGAACACTGAAGCTTTCTTT	CASGQGGMNTEAFF
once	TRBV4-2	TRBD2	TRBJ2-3	TGTGCCAGCAGCCAGACTAGCGGGGGGGTCACAGATACGCAGTATTTT	CASSQTSGGVTDTQYF
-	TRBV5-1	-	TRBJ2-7	TGCGCCAGCAGCTTGGGGGCGCCGGTGGACGAGCAGTACTTC	CASSLGAPVDEQYF
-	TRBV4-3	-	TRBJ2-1	TGCGCCAGCAGAAATCACAGGTTCTCCTACAATGAGCAGTTCTTC	CASRNHRFSYNEQFF
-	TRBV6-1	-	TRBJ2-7	TGTGCCAGCAGCCTGACAGATACCTACGAGCAGTACTTC	CASSLTDTYEQYF
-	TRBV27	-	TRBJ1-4	TGTGCCAGCAGCCTCAGGAATGAAAAACTGTTTTTT	CASSLRNEKLFF
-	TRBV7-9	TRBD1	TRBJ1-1	TGTGCCAGCAGCTCAACAGGGGCTACCACTGAAGCTTTCTTT	CASSSTGATTEAFF
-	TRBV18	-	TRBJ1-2	TGTGCCAGCTCAGAGGTTAACTATGGCTACACCTTC	CASSEVNYGYTF
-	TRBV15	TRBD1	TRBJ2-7	TGTGCCACCAGCACGGGGACAGGGGGCTACGAGCAGTACTTC	CATSTGTGGYEQYF
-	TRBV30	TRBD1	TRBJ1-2	TGTGCCAGCCTCCGGGACAGGGTCTTGGGCTATGGCTACACCTTC	CASLRDRVLGYGYTF
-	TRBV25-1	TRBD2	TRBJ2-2	TGTGCCAGCAGTGAACTAGCGGGGTCTGTGACCACCGGGGAGCTGTTTTTT	CASSELAGSVTTGELFF
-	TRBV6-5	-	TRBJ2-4	TGTGCCAGCAGTCATGCGGGATTAGCCAAAAACATTCAGTACTTC	CASSHAGLAKNIQYF
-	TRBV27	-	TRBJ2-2	TGTGCCAGCCTTAGATTCCCCGGGGAGCTGTTTTTT	CASLRFPGELFF
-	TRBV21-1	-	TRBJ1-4	TGTGCCAGCAGCAAAGGCCCGGGTTGCTGTGGGGACAGTCCCTCTAATGAAAAACTGTTTTTT	CASSKGPGCCGDSPSNEKLFF
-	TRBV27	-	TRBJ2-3	TGTGCCAGCAGACTAGGAGGTGGCACAGATACGCAGTATTTT	CASRLGGGTDTQYF
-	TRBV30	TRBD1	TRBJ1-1	TGTGCCTGCAACGACCGGACAGGGAGTACTGAAGCTTTCTTT	CACNDRTGSTEAFF
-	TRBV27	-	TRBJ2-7	TGTGCCAGCAGTGCCCCGGGGGACTACGAGCAGTACTTC	CASSAPGDYEQYF
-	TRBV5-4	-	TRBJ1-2	TGTGCCAGCAGCGAACAGGGAGTGGGTCCCTATGGCTACACCTTC	CASSEQGVGPYGYTF
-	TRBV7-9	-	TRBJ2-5	TGTGCCAGCACCTCGGGACTGACCAAAGAGACCCAGTACTTC	CASTSGLTKETQYF
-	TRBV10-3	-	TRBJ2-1	TGTGCCATCAGTGAGACAGGAACCTACAATGAGCAGTTCTTC	CAISETGTYNEQFF
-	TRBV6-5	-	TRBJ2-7	TGTGCCAGCACCCCAAGGGGGTCTCTCGGCGAGCAGTACTTC	CASTPRGSLGEQYF
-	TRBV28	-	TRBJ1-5	TGTGCCAGCAGTTTTCGGTCAGGCAGCAATCAGCCCCAGCATTTT	CASSFRSGSNQPQHF
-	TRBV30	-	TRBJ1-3	TGTGCCTGGCACATCACAGGGAGCTCTGGAAACACCATATATTTT	CAWHITGSSGNTIYF
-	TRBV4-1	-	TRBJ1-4	TGCGCCAGCGGCCCGGGCGGGTTTTCGAATGAAAAACTGTTTTTT	CASGPGGFSNEKLFF
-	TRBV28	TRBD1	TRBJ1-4	TGTGCCAGCAGTTCCTACCTCCGGGACAGGGGTGAAAAACTGTTTTTT	CASSSYLRDRGEKLFF
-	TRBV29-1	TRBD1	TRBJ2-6	TGCAGCGTGACAGGGGCTGGGGCCAACGTCCTGACTTTC	CSVTGAGANVLTF
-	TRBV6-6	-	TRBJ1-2	TGTGCCAGCAGACCCCACTTGGACAGTGATGGCTACACCTTC	CASRPHLDSDGYTF
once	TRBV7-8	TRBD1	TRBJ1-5	TGTGCCAGCAGCTTTGGACAGGGGAGCAATCAGCCCCAGCATTTT	CASSFGQGSNQPQHF
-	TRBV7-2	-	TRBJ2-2	TGTGCCAGCAGCTTACTACAGGAGACCGGGGAGCTGTTTTTT	CASSLLQETGELFF
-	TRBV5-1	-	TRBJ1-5	TGCGCCAGCAGTTCCGACAGAGATCAGCCCCAGCATTTT	CASSSDRDQPQHF
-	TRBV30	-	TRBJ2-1	TGTGCCTGGAAATTAGGCAGGTTCGATGAGCAGTTCTTC	CAWKLGRFDEQFF
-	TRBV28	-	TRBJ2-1	TGTGCCAGCAGTTTATGGGGGAGGGGGAACAATGAGCAGTTCTTC	CASSLWGRGNNEQFF
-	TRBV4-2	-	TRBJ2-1	TGTGCCAGCAGCCAACTTAGCGATGAGCAGTTCTTC	CASSQLSDEQFF
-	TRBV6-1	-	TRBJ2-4	TGTGCCAGCAGCCAAGGGGCAAGTAGGGACATTCAGTACTTC	CASSQGASRDIQYF
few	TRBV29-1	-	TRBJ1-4	TGCAGCGTCAGGGCAACTAATGAAAAACTGTTTTTT	CSVRATNEKLFF
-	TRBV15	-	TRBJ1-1	TGTGCCACCAGCAGAGATGGGTGGCAGGGCTGGGCTTTCTTT	CATSRDGWQGWAFF
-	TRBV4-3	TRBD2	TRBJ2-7	TGCGCCAGCAGCCAAGATAGGGGACTAGCGGGATCCTACGAGCAGTACTTC	CASSQDRGLAGSYEQYF
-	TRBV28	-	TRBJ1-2	TGTGCCAGCAGTTTCTTGACATACAGGGGCTACACCTTC	CASSFLTYRGYTF
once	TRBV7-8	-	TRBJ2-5	TGTGCCAGCAGCGGGGGGGCTAGCGGCCAAGAGACCCAGTACTTC	CASSGGASGQETQYF
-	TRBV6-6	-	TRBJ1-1	TGTGCCAGCAGAGATACAGGGCGGATAACTGAAGCTTTCTTT	CASRDTGRITEAFF
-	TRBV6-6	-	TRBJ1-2	TGTGCCAGCAGTACACACCCAGCTAACTATGGCTACACCTTC	CASSTHPANYGYTF
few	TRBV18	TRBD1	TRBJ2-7	TGTGCCAGCTCACCAGGGGGACAGGGTCCCCCCGAGCAGTACTTC	CASSPGGQGPPEQYF
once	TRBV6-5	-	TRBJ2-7	TGTGCCAGCAGTTACTCGATGTCTCACCCAGGCGAGCAGTACTTC	CASSYSMSHPGEQYF